This note documents a single T cell receptor beta chain sequence. The sample is drawn from a study of memory CD4+ T cells and cytomegalovirus serostatus. CDR1 and CDR2 (germline): KGHSH, LQKENI. The CDR3 length is 17 residues. J lost 5 bases, V lost 3 bases, and 13 bases had no gene match. The sort gate was single viable CD3+CD4+CD8-CD45RO+ cells for memory CD4+ T cells. Total CD4+ T cells were enriched by CD4 positive selection. Libraries were prepared by immunoSEQ multiplex PCR; TCRdb keeps only in-frame clonotypes and omits some of them. The data show roughly 48,000 clones, around four fifths seen once.

The TCR comes from an adult in good health and CMV-seropositive. What was sequenced was memory CD4+ T cells from blood. V gene TRBV18 combines with J gene TRBJ2-3; 8 nucleotides align to TRBD1. This CDR3 is CASSPPAGTGPLDTQYF. CDR3 coding DNA: TGTGCCAGCTCACCCCCAGCCGGGACAGGTCCTTTAGATACGCAGTATTTT. The full variable domain, its missing parts supplied by reference TRBV18 and TRBJ2-3, is NAGVMQNPRHLVRRRGQEARLRCSPMKGHSHVYWYRQLPEEGLKFMVYLQKENIIDESGMPKERFSAEFPKEGPSILRIQQVVRGDSAAYFCASSPPAGTGPLDTQYFGPGTRLTVL.